These T cell receptor beta chains were read from a single sample in a study of cytomegalovirus exposure and HLA in healthy donors. Some clones are missing from TCRdb's copy, which holds only in-frame ones; the method was immunoSEQ multiplex PCR. This sample has 100,000 to 150,000 clones, with about 74% found just once. The sequencing input was PBMCs. These TCRs come from a woman aged 45-65 years in good health and CMV-seropositive. Each CDR3 is given with its conserved first and last residue. D genes are given only for firm matches. Clone size, where shown, is once, few, many, or a class for clones that have expanded.

clone size	V gene	D gene	J gene	CDR3 protein	CDR3 DNA
-	TRBV9	-	TRBJ2-3	CASSDRSGSTDTQYF	TGTGCCAGCAGCGACCGATCCGGGTCCACAGATACGCAGTATTTT
-	TRBV5-5	-	TRBJ1-6	CASSGGQWGSPLHF	TGTGCCAGCAGTGGCGGACAGTGGGGTTCACCCCTCCACTTT
-	TRBV9	TRBD1	TRBJ1-6	CASSASGGQNNSPLHF	TGTGCCAGCAGCGCATCAGGGGGACAGAATAATTCACCCCTCCACTTT
few	TRBV6-1	TRBD2	TRBJ2-3	CASSERGGGLADTQYF	TGTGCCAGCAGTGAAAGGGGCGGGGGATTAGCAGATACGCAGTATTTT
-	TRBV27	TRBD1	TRBJ2-2	CASSPRTGNTGELFF	TGTGCCAGCAGTCCCCGGACAGGGAACACCGGGGAGCTGTTTTTT
-	TRBV9	TRBD1	TRBJ2-1	CASSARDRGGINEQFF	TGTGCCAGCAGCGCCCGGGACAGGGGTGGAATTAATGAGCAGTTCTTC
few	TRBV7-9	TRBD1	TRBJ2-7	CASSSSDRVFYEQYF	TGTGCCAGCAGCTCGTCGGACAGGGTTTTTTACGAGCAGTACTTC
-	TRBV19	TRBD2	TRBJ2-7	CASAYGGVKTAEQYF	TGTGCCAGTGCCTACGGGGGGGTCAAGACTGCCGAGCAGTACTTC
-	TRBV6-5	TRBD2	TRBJ2-5	CASSLYGGVETQYF	TGTGCCAGCAGCCTATATGGGGGGGTGGAGACCCAGTACTTC
-	TRBV6-1	-	TRBJ2-5	CASSLQAQETQYF	TGTGCCAGCAGTCTACAGGCGCAAGAGACCCAGTACTTC
-	TRBV5-1	TRBD2	TRBJ2-2	CASSLGLAANTGELFF	TGCGCCAGCAGCTTGGGACTAGCGGCGAACACCGGGGAGCTGTTTTTT
-	TRBV2	-	TRBJ2-1	CASSRMGRLSSQGEQFF	TGTGCCAGCAGTCGCATGGGCCGCCTATCGTCCCAGGGTGAGCAGTTCTTC
-	TRBV4-3	TRBD1	TRBJ2-5	CASSQDTGTGGAETQYF	TGCGCCAGCAGCCAAGATACCGGGACAGGGGGCGCGGAGACCCAGTACTTC
few	TRBV15	-	TRBJ2-7	CATSSEITGAYEQYF	TGTGCCACCAGCAGCGAAATCACAGGAGCCTACGAGCAGTACTTC
-	TRBV5-1	TRBD2	TRBJ2-6	CASSLGTGLAPGANVLTF	TGCGCCAGCAGCTTAGGTACGGGACTAGCGCCTGGGGCCAACGTCCTGACTTTC
-	TRBV5-6	-	TRBJ2-5	CASSFEETQYF	TGTGCCAGCAGCTTCGAGGAGACCCAGTACTTC
-	TRBV5-1	-	TRBJ2-1	CASSLGALLGEQFF	TGCGCCAGCAGCTTAGGAGCTCTCCTGGGTGAGCAGTTCTTC
-	TRBV19	TRBD2	TRBJ2-3	CASSIVTSGDTQYF	TGTGCCAGTAGTATAGTCACTAGCGGGGATACGCAGTATTTT
-	TRBV10-3	-	TRBJ2-1	CASKQGQSNEQFF	TGTGCCAGCAAACAGGGTCAAAGCAATGAGCAGTTCTTC
-	TRBV11-3	-	TRBJ1-1	CASSPTRGRKAFF	TGTGCCAGCAGCCCTACCCGAGGGAGGAAAGCTTTCTTT
-	TRBV7-3	TRBD1	TRBJ2-2	CASKQGPTGELFF	TGTGCCAGCAAACAGGGGCCGACCGGGGAGCTGTTTTTT
few	TRBV7-6	-	TRBJ2-1	CASSSALEEQFF	TGTGCCAGCAGCTCGGCCCTAGAAGAGCAGTTCTTC
-	TRBV5-1	TRBD1	TRBJ1-6	CASSLEPGQDSSLHF	TGCGCCAGCAGCCTGGAACCGGGACAGGATTCGTCCCTCCACTTT
-	TRBV27	TRBD1	TRBJ2-1	CASSLGQGAYNEQFF	TGTGCCAGCAGTCTCGGACAGGGGGCTTACAATGAGCAGTTCTTC
-	TRBV27	-	TRBJ1-3	CASSLRTGPGNTIYF	TGTGCCAGCAGTTTACGAACAGGGCCTGGAAACACCATATATTTT
-	TRBV6-4	-	TRBJ2-3	CASAGQLTDTQYF	TGTGCCAGCGCGGGACAGCTCACAGATACGCAGTATTTT
-	TRBV20-1	TRBD2	TRBJ2-7	CSASSAGEQYF	TGCAGTGCTAGTTCAGCGGGAGAGCAGTACTTC
-	TRBV10-3	-	TRBJ1-1	CAISGLSGASDTEAFF	TGTGCCATCAGCGGTCTCTCGGGAGCAAGCGACACTGAAGCTTTCTTT
-	TRBV5-4	-	TRBJ2-3	CASSFGERGDTQYF	TGTGCCAGCAGCTTTGGAGAGAGGGGGGATACGCAGTATTTT
few	TRBV29-1	-	TRBJ2-3	CSVPITGGLTDTQYF	TGCAGCGTTCCGATAACGGGGGGCCTTACAGATACGCAGTATTTT
-	TRBV29-1	TRBD1	TRBJ1-2	CSVDTGTGDGYTF	TGCAGCGTTGACACAGGGACAGGGGATGGCTACACCTTC
-	TRBV7-9	-	TRBJ1-6	CASSLAGTSSSYNSPLHF	TGTGCCAGCAGCTTAGCGGGGACATCGAGCTCCTATAATTCACCCCTCCACTTT
-	TRBV4-3	-	TRBJ1-2	CASSHGQSLYYGYTF	TGCGCCAGCAGCCACGGACAGTCCCTCTACTATGGCTACACCTTC
-	TRBV9	-	TRBJ1-2	CASSGTGIGEAYGYTF	TGTGCCAGCAGCGGAACAGGGATTGGAGAGGCGTATGGCTACACCTTC
-	TRBV6-6	-	TRBJ1-2	CASSYDGPGYGYTF	TGTGCCAGCAGTTACGATGGCCCTGGCTATGGCTACACCTTC
-	TRBV5-8	-	TRBJ1-2	CANFYRDRVYGYTF	TGTGCCAATTTCTACAGGGATCGGGTATATGGCTACACCTTC
-	TRBV28	-	TRBJ2-7	CASRTNEATEYEQYF	TGTGCCAGCAGAACGAATGAGGCGACCGAGTACGAGCAGTACTTC
-	TRBV10-3	-	TRBJ1-5	CAISGGGSNQPQHF	TGTGCCATCAGTGGGGGAGGAAGCAATCAGCCCCAGCATTTT
-	TRBV9	TRBD2	TRBJ2-2	CASSVVQRGGTGELFF	TGTGCCAGCAGCGTAGTCCAGCGGGGGGGCACCGGGGAGCTGTTTTTT
-	TRBV19	-	TRBJ2-1	CASSMGGSYNEQFF	TGTGCCAGTAGTATGGGAGGCTCCTACAATGAGCAGTTCTTC
once	TRBV5-1	-	TRBJ2-2	CASNPGSKTGELFF	TGCGCCAGCAACCCGGGGTCCAAAACCGGGGAGCTGTTTTTT
-	TRBV11-2	TRBD1	TRBJ2-5	CASSLGQAQTQYF	TGTGCCAGCAGCTTGGGACAGGCTCAGACCCAGTACTTC
-	TRBV27	TRBD2	TRBJ2-3	CASCQRTSGTDTQYF	TGTGCCAGCTGTCAGCGGACTAGCGGCACAGATACGCAGTATTTT
few	TRBV10-3	-	TRBJ2-1	CAISESGGSEQFF	TGTGCCATCAGTGAGTCTGGGGGCAGTGAGCAGTTCTTC
few	TRBV19	-	TRBJ1-5	CASSMTENQPQHF	TGTGCCAGTAGTATGACAGAAAATCAGCCCCAGCATTTT